This T cell receptor beta chain was documented in a study of blood T cell repertoires in COVID-19. Study information: The samples span acute and convalescent COVID-19 from the United States, Italy and Spain. From T cells, B-cell-depleted T cells, or PBMCs came the material, which was cDNA or gDNA.

Assay used: immunoSEQ multiplex PCR; TCRdb lists only in-frame clones, some missing. The sample lists 140,000 to 150,000 clones; roughly 88% were seen once. The length of the CDR3 is 16 residues. Germline trimming cut 8 bases from V and 0 bases from J; bases unmatched to any gene: 9. The germline V gene has CDR1 ENHRY and CDR2 SYGVKD. The clonotype was recovered from a man in his sixties with active or convalescent COVID-19. This rearrangement joins TRBV10-3 to TRBJ1-5; 8 nucleotides line up with TRBD1. The sample taken for sequencing was peripheral blood. CDR3 DNA sequence: TGTGCCATCTCCGGGACAGGAGATTATAGCAATCAGCCCCAGCATTTT. Its protein is CAISGTGDYSNQPQHF.